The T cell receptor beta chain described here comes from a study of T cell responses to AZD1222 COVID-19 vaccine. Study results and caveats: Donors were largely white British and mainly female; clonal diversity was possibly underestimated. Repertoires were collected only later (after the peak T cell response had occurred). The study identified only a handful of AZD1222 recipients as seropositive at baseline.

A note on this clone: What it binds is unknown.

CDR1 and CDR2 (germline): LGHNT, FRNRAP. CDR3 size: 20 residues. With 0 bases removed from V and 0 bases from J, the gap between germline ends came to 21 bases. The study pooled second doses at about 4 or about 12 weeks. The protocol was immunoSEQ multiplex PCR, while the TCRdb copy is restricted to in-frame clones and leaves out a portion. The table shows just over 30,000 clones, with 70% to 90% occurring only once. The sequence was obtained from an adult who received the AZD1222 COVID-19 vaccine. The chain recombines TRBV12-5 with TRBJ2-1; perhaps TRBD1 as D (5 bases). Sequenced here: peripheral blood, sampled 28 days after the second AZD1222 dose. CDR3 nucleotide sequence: TGTGCTAGTGGTTTGGTATTTGGCCAAAGGGGCATCCCCTCCTACAATGAGCAGTTCTTC. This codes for CASGLVFGQRGIPSYNEQFF.